This TCR beta chain emerged from a study of response to subunit inactivated influenza vaccine. The study, taken as a whole, reports: T cells newly recruited by each seasonal influenza vaccination are few, the authors suggested.

TCRdb fed the RT-PCR reads into MiXCR, producing one record per CDR3 protein. Of 200,000 to 250,000 distinct CDR3 sequences listed, about 12% are singletons. The CDR3 extends over 15 amino acids. Germline-derived CDR1 and CDR2 are MGHDK and SYGVNS. V was shortened by 5 bases and J by 1 base, with 14 bases between the two germline ends. This clonotype was recorded a few times. Its specificity is not known. This receptor was identified in a man aged 50-60 years who received an inactivated influenza vaccine. The specimen comprised non-naive T cells sorted from PBMCs, sampled 14 to 15 days before vaccination. The chain is built from TRBV25-1 and TRBJ1-2; the D gene is possibly TRBD1 (5 bases). CDR3 DNA: TGTGCCAGCAGTAACCCCGGGGGAGTTAACTATGGCTACACCTTC. It translates to CASSNPGGVNYGYTF.